These 17 T cell receptor beta chains were all obtained from the same sample, sequenced in a study of immune characterization of retroperitoneal liposarcoma. Each CDR3 protein gets one entry after TCRdb re-called the PCR reads with MiXCR. The sample contains around 2,000 distinct CDR3 sequences, over 45% of which appear only once. Sample: tumor tissue. The receptors were sampled from a female donor with retroperitoneal liposarcoma.

The J gene is TRBJ2-1, the V gene TRBV11-3; 7 bases agree with TRBD1. This CDR3 spans 11 amino acids. V gave up 5 bases and J gave up 9 bases; unmatched junction bases: 1. CDR1 and CDR2 from the germline V gene are SGHNT and YENEEA. The CDR3 here is CASSPGGEQFF. As DNA, the CDR3 is TGTGCCAGCAGCCCAGGGGGTGAGCAGTTCTTC. The variable domain in full, completed from reference TRBV11-3 and TRBJ2-1, reads EAGVVQSPRYKIIEKKQPVAFWCNPISGHNTLYWYLQNLGQGPELLIRYENEEAVDDSQLPKDRFSAERLKGVDSTLKIQPAELGDSAVYLCASSPGGEQFFGPGTRLTVL.

This clonotype was counted between two and nine times. V gene TRBV27 combines with J gene TRBJ2-1; 7 nucleotides agree with TRBD2. V trimming: 8 bases; J trimming: 13 bases; junction bases outside the gene matches: 17. CDR1 and CDR2 from the germline V gene are MNHEY and SMNVEV (reference sequence). The CDR3 spans 14 residues. The CDR3, as DNA: TGTGCCAGCCGCCGGGGGAGGGTAGTAGAGACCCAGTTCTTC. Protein: CASRRGRVVETQFF.

The chain has TRBV4-1 and TRBJ1-1; D possibly corresponds to TRBD1 (5 bases). With 5 bases removed from V and 6 bases from J, the gap between germline ends came to 28 bases. Germline V CDR1 and CDR2: MGHRA, YSYEKL. This CDR3 has 18 amino acids. The chain's CDR3 is CASSKRQTVAKLDAEAFF. CDR3 nucleotides: TGCGCCAGCAGCAAGAGACAGACAGTCGCAAAACTCGACGCTGAAGCTTTCTTT.

A few counts support this clonotype. DNA for the CDR3: TGTGCCAGCAAAACGGGAGATACGCAGTATTTT. Encoded protein: CASKTGDTQYF. V gene TRBV6-6 combines with J gene TRBJ2-3; D unresolved. The CDR3 spans 11 residues. V was shortened by 7 bases and J by 5 bases, with 7 bases between the two germline ends. CDR1 MNHNY and CDR2 SVGAGI come from the germline V gene (reference sequence).

This chain joins TRBV6-6 and TRBJ1-2, with D maybe TRBD1 (5 bases). The CDR3 totals 13 residues. Germline V gene data show CDR1 as MNHNY and CDR2 as SVGAGI (reference sequence). Deletions cut 5 bases from V and 5 bases from J, with 12 bases between. CDR3 in DNA: TGTGCCAGCAGTCCCGGGACCTGGTATGGCTACACCTTC. Translation gives CASSPGTWYGYTF.

This sequence joins TRBV7-6 and TRBJ1-4, with a possible D match to TRBD1 (6 bases). The CDR3 is 16 amino acids. Germline V lookup: CDR1 SGHVS, CDR2 FNYEAQ. Trimming cost V 5 bases and J 7 bases, with 20 bases left between them. The CDR3 protein is CASSAKGGAEPEKLFF. CDR3 DNA: TGTGCCAGCAGCGCGAAGGGGGGAGCGGAACCTGAAAAACTGTTTTTT.

The gene calls are TRBV6-1 and TRBJ1-1, with TRBD1 as a possible D gene (6 bases). Trimming removed 5 bases at V and 4 bases at J, with 14 bases between. The CDR3 is made up of 14 amino acids. The V gene's germline CDR1 is MNHNS and CDR2 SASEGT. In DNA form, the CDR3 reads TGTGCCAGCAGTCCTACAGGGCCATTCACTGAAGCTTTCTTT. Amino acid sequence: CASSPTGPFTEAFF.

The V and J genes are TRBV12-5 and TRBJ2-5, with D perhaps TRBD1 (6 bases). The better agreement between TRBJ2-1 and the DNA end casts doubt on the J call. Germline assignment: CDR1 LGHNT and CDR2 FRNRAP. The CDR3 length is 11 residues. This chain's CDR3 is CVTLGANEQFF. CDR3 DNA sequence: TGTGTCACCCTGGGGGCTAATGAGCAGTTCTTC.

This clonotype was recorded a few times. The V gene is TRBV6-4, the J gene TRBJ2-3, with D perhaps TRBD2 (6 bases). CDR3 size: 13 residues. Germline values: CDR1 MRHNA, CDR2 SNTAGT. V lost 4 bases, J lost 2 bases, and 7 bases lay in between. CDR3 sequence (DNA): TGTGCCAGCAGTGCGGGAGACACAGATACGCAGTATTTT. The encoded protein is CASSAGDTDTQYF.

This chain links TRBV6-1 with TRBJ2-3; 7 nucleotides line up with TRBD2. This CDR3 comprises 14 residues. V lost 5 bases to trimming and J lost 7 bases; unmatched junction nucleotides: 9. Germline CDR1 MNHNS, CDR2 SASEGT. The CDR3 region has the DNA TGTGCCAGCAGTAGAGCGGGATCTTTGAATACGCAGTATTTT. Encoded protein: CASSRAGSLNTQYF.

The chain carries TRBV11-2 and TRBJ2-1; a weak D match, TRBD1 (5 bases). Germline lookup yields CDR1 SGHAT and CDR2 FQNNGV. Trimming left V 5 bases short and J 13 bases short, with 21 bases between. CDR3 size: 14 residues. For the CDR3, the DNA is TGTGCCAGCAGCACGCAAAGGACACGGAAAGGACAGTTCTTC. Translated, it gives CASSTQRTRKGQFF.

About this clonotype itself: This CDR3 fails to terminate in the conserved phenylalanine or tryptophan, so it likely reflects a read error. The chain is built from TRBV6-6 and TRBJ2-1; possibly TRBD1 for D (5 bases). V was cut by 6 bases and J by 3 bases, with 9 bases left in between. This CDR3 is 13 amino acids long. The V gene's germline CDR1 is MNHNY and CDR2 SVGAGI (reference sequence). The CDR3 nucleotides are TGTGCCAGCAGACAAGACAGCTACAATGAGCAGTTCTTA. Amino acids: CASRQDSYNEQFL.

The gene calls are TRBV6-1 and TRBJ2-1; 10 positions match TRBD2. The end of the DNA fits TRBJ2-4 better, so the J call may be wrong. The length of the CDR3 is 15 residues. CDR1 and CDR2 from the germline V gene are MNHNS and SASEGT. CDR3 in amino acids: CASRTLAGEENIQYF. The CDR3 DNA reads TGTGCCAGCAGGACTCTAGCGGGGGAGGAAAACATTCAGTACTTC.

The chain uses TRBV12-3 or TRBV12-4 and TRBJ2-1, with TRBD2 matching over 13 bases. Unmatched junction bases numbered 2, after V lost 6 bases and J lost 0 bases. This CDR3 region has 16 residues. The CDR3 here is CASRRTSGSSYNEQFF. In nucleotides, the CDR3 is TGTGCCAGCAGGAGGACTAGCGGGAGCTCCTACAATGAGCAGTTCTTC.

This clonotype is deemed large. This sequence joins TRBV7-2 and TRBJ2-5; 7 nucleotides agree with TRBD1. The J call is uncertain, as TRBJ2-4 better fits the DNA end. The CDR3 consists of 15 residues. Germline V CDR1 and CDR2: SGHTA, FQGNSA. The CDR3 here is CASSPPTGSKNIQYF. The DNA for the CDR3 is TGTGCCAGCAGCCCCCCGACAGGGTCCAAAAACATTCAGTACTTC.

This clonotype appeared a few times. The rearrangement links TRBV6-1 to TRBJ2-1; D is tentatively TRBD1 or TRBD2 (5 bases each). The end of the DNA aligns better with TRBJ2-5, so the J call may be wrong. This CDR3 is 14 amino acids long. Looked up from germline, CDR1 is MNHNS and CDR2 is SASEGT. This chain's CDR3 is CASSPRDPLETQYF. Written as DNA, the CDR3 is TGTGCCAGCAGCCCTCGGGACCCCTTAGAGACCCAGTACTTC.

The chain is built from TRBV6-1 and TRBJ2-2, with D tentatively TRBD2 (6 bases). The germline gives CDR1 MNHNS, CDR2 SASEGT. V was clipped by 7 bases and J by 2 bases, with 17 bases between them. The CDR3 is 16 amino acids. The chain's CDR3 is CASTVRLGANTGELFF. The CDR3 DNA reads TGTGCCAGCACCGTTCGACTAGGGGCCAACACCGGGGAGCTGTTTTTT.